The T cell receptor (beta chain) described here comes from a study of blood T cell repertoires in COVID-19 (dated by TCRdb to the early 2020s). About the study as a whole: Samples covering the acute and convalescent phases of COVID-19 were provided by collaborators in the United States, Italy and Spain. The repertoires were made available in a free public database intended to serve as a resource for research on the immune response to SARS-CoV-2. Nearly every sample came with metadata listing a de-identified subject ID, COVID-19 status, age in years and sex. The samples were drawn from two sources: the first 160 participants of the ongoing ImmuneRACE study, and about 1,300 subjects contributed by 6 global collaborators. Where HLA class I and class II types were available, the types were taken from metadata supplied by the sample provider, not from assay-based typing. Deeply sampled blood TCRbeta repertoires from subjects exposed to, actively infected with, or recovered from COVID-19 were included in the dataset. The prospective study material was composed of cDNA or gDNA derived from T cells, B-cell-depleted T cells, or PBMCs. Beyond this particular receptor, the publication reports: The amount of clinical and demographic metadata varied by source and participant and was provided uncurated.

The immunoSEQ Assay, a bias-controlled multiplex PCR, was used to amplify TCRbeta CDR3 regions from genomic DNA. The paper's data handling went like this. The number of nucleated cells in each sample was estimated by amplification of reference gene primers within the assay. Sequence reads were collapsed and filtered to measure the absolute abundance of every unique TCRbeta CDR3 rearrangement. For each sample, productive Simpson clonality was calculated as the square root of Simpson's diversity index across productive rearrangements. TCRdb carries this immuneACCESS record with in-frame sequences only. Its versions omit some clonotypes, under half of them owing to an unresolved V gene in the studies checked, with the rest unexplained. The D gene and trimming were derived from the DNA, and the V and J assignments and clone size from that table. A total of 150,000 or so clones appear in this sample, about 83% of them only once. Of the sample, 9% to 14% falls within the top ten clones.

On this clone itself: It lacks a known antigen. The record has no base qualities; no much larger clone is one base away.

One collaborating source in Seattle enrolled patients while the patients were actively infected and followed the patients over time throughout the course of disease. Whole blood was collected in K2EDTA tubes by collaborating institutions according to the institutions' own protocols. For TCRbeta analysis, collaborators shipped samples in one of three forms: frozen whole blood, isolated PBMCs, or DNA extracted from either of those sample types. V loses 3 bases at its end and J loses 5 bases; junction bases beyond the gene matches: 6. From the cysteine through the phenylalanine, the CDR3 covers 14 amino acids. Here the CDR3 DNA is all that survives: 42 bases in frame from base 1. Sequences LNHDA (CDR1) and SQIVND (CDR2) are obtained from the germline V gene (reference sequence).

The sample taken for sequencing was peripheral blood. The chain is encoded by TRBV19 joined to TRBJ2-5; 7 central nucleotides agree with TRBD1. The sequence came from an older woman with COVID-19, enrolled during active disease. The encoded CDR3 is CASSMTGLEETQYF. Here is the DNA: TGTGCCAGTAGTATGACAGGGTTAGAGGAGACCCAGTACTTC.